The 25 T cell receptor beta chains listed next were all sequenced from one sample in a study of cytotoxic CD8 clonotypes in ibrutinib-treated CLL. Only in-frame clones appear in the TCRdb table, and some are missing; sequencing was by immunoSEQ multiplex PCR. The data hold fewer than 400,000 clones, with 67% observed a single time. Source: PBMCs, taken after 36 months of ibrutinib treatment. The source is a human donor with chronic lymphocytic leukemia.

This rearrangement joins TRBV6-6 to TRBJ2-1; no reliable D call. Trimming removed 8 bases from V and 1 base from J, with 12 bases in between. Germline V lookup: CDR1 MNHNY, CDR2 SVGAGI (reference sequence). The CDR3 sequence is 14 residues long. Here the CDR3 DNA reads TGTGCCAGCGTGCAGGACGAATCCTACAATGAGCAGTTCTTC. This translates into CASVQDESYNEQFF.

This clone was detected a few times. J is TRBJ1-2 and V is TRBV5-5; D gene unclear. The CDR3 has 14 amino acids. Germline assignment: CDR1 SGHKS and CDR2 YYEKEE (reference sequence). Trimming took off 0 bases at V and 6 bases at J, with 12 bases between the two ends. In nucleotides, the CDR3 is TGTGCCAGCAGCTTGGCAGCTGGGTACAATGGCTACACCTTC. Translating gives CASSLAAGYNGYTF.

The J gene is TRBJ2-7, the V gene TRBV5-1; weak D call: TRBD1 (5 bases). Per the germline V gene, CDR1 is SGHRS and CDR2 is YFSETQ. The germline V and J ends were trimmed by 4 bases and 3 bases, with 11 bases remaining between them. CDR3 length equals 13 residues. CDR3 region: CASSKSRDYEQYF. Written as DNA, the CDR3 is TGCGCCAGCAGCAAGTCCAGGGACTACGAGCAGTACTTC.

The chain uses TRBV6-5 and TRBJ2-7, with D possibly matching TRBD2 (6 bases). With 2 bases removed from V and 4 bases from J, the gap between germline ends came to 18 bases. CDR3 length: 16 residues. Germline CDR1 reads MNHEY; CDR2 reads SVGAGI. In nucleotides, the CDR3 is TGTGCCAGCAGTTACAGGGGCGTGGGACTGGGATACGAGCAGTACTTC. This sequence encodes CASSYRGVGLGYEQYF.

This clone occurred a few times. Different DNA sequences within this sample yield the same CDR3. The rearrangement uses TRBV7-9 and TRBJ2-7; unclear D gene. CDR1 is SEHNR and CDR2 is FQNEAQ in the germline V gene (reference sequence). The CDR3 has 12 residues. The V and J ends lost 1 base and 7 bases respectively, with 8 bases between them. CDR3 coding DNA: TGTGCCAGCAGCTTAGGCCGCTGGGAGCAGTACTTC. Translating it yields CASSLGRWEQYF. Based on the CDR3 plus reference TRBV7-9 and TRBJ2-7, the full variable domain is DTGVSQNPRHKITKRGQNVTFRCDPISEHNRLYWYRQTLGQGPEFLTYFQNEAQLEKSRLLSDRFSAERPKGSFSTLEIQRTEQGDSAMYLCASSLGRWEQYFGPGTRLTVT.

The rearrangement joins TRBV6-6 to TRBJ2-3; D is possibly TRBD1 or TRBD2 (6 bases each). Germline V gene data show CDR1 as MNHNY and CDR2 as SVGAGI (reference sequence). The CDR3 consists of 16 residues. Trimming pared 6 bases from V and 0 bases from J, leaving 16 bases between. The CDR3 region is CASSYPTGASTDTQYF. For the CDR3, the DNA is TGTGCCAGCAGCTACCCCACGGGGGCTAGCACAGATACGCAGTATTTT.

The CDR3 DNA is TGTGCCAGCAGTTACTCGAGGGCAGGGAGAGGCACTGAAGCTTTCTTT. It translates to CASSYSRAGRGTEAFF. V is TRBV6-5 and J is TRBJ1-1; D is possibly TRBD1 (5 bases). The germline gives CDR1 MNHEY, CDR2 SVGAGI. Trimming removed 0 bases at V and 4 bases at J, with 15 bases between. The CDR3 contains 16 residues.

The chain has TRBV19 and TRBJ1-1; 9 bases line up with TRBD1. V was clipped by 7 bases and J by 0 bases; unmatched bases: 9. The V gene's germline CDR1 is LNHDA and CDR2 SQIVND (reference sequence). This CDR3 has 16 amino acids. The DNA for the CDR3 is TGTGCCAGTATCCCTTCGCGGGACAGGGTGAACACTGAAGCTTTCTTT. Encoded protein: CASIPSRDRVNTEAFF.

The CDR3 loop is CANGTPRGYTF. The CDR3 DNA reads as TGTGCCAACGGGACCCCTCGGGGCTACACCTTC. This chain uses TRBV10-3 with TRBJ1-2, with D possibly being TRBD1 (5 bases). CDR1 ENHRY and CDR2 SYGVKD come from the germline V gene. The CDR3 is 11 amino acids. Trimming cost V 10 bases and J 8 bases, with 14 bases left between them.

In regard to this clone: The CDR3 does not close with the conserved phenylalanine or tryptophan, likely indicating a read error. No DNA is shown, since the ends of the CDR3 on it are uncertain; the CDR3 is the one TCRdb lists. The chain is built from TRBV6-4 and TRBJ1-2; whether TRBD1, the table's D call, matches the DNA was not checked. The CDR3 contains 9 residues when both ends are counted. Germline lookup yields CDR1 MRHNA and CDR2 SNTAGT. CDR3 protein: CASRDRDSS.

With respect to this clone: The sample has other DNA sequences that encode this CDR3 too. The gene calls are TRBV5-1 and TRBJ2-5; 7 nucleotides line up with TRBD1. The length of the CDR3 is 13 residues. Germline trimming cut 4 bases from V and 3 bases from J; bases unmatched to any gene: 3. Looked up from germline, CDR1 is SGHRS and CDR2 is YFSETQ. This CDR3 reads CASSRTGEETQYF. CDR3 coding DNA: TGCGCCAGCAGCAGAACAGGGGAAGAGACCCAGTACTTC.

V is TRBV9 and J is TRBJ1-1, with D possibly TRBD1 on 5 matching bases. Germline assignment: CDR1 SGDLS and CDR2 YYNGEE. Deletions cut 0 bases from V and 3 bases from J, with 15 bases between. CDR3 length equals 16 residues. The CDR3 here is CASSVGGEGLDTEAFF. The CDR3 region has the DNA TGTGCCAGCAGCGTAGGGGGAGAGGGGCTGGACACTGAAGCTTTCTTT.

The gene calls are TRBV5-1 and TRBJ1-1; 9 bases map to TRBD1. The CDR3 extends over 15 amino acids. CDR1 and CDR2 (germline): SGHRS, YFSETQ. J gave up 1 base and V 4 bases, and 5 bases lay outside the gene matches. This CDR3 is CASSTGTGRNTEAFF. CDR3 nucleotide sequence: TGCGCCAGCAGCACGGGGACAGGGCGGAACACTGAAGCTTTCTTT.

This clone has more than one count but fewer than ten. The rearrangement links TRBV4-1 to TRBJ2-7; tentative D call: TRBD1 (6 bases). Trimming removed 4 bases from V and 0 bases from J, with 16 bases in between. The CDR3 is 16 residues long. The germline V gene encodes CDR1 MGHRA and CDR2 YSYEKL. The CDR3 DNA follows: TGCGCCAGCAGCCCAGAGACAGGTCCACCCTCCTACGAGCAGTACTTC. Amino acid sequence: CASSPETGPPSYEQYF.

The chain has TRBV5-6 and TRBJ2-6, with 7 bases identical to TRBD2. Germline CDR1 and CDR2: SGHDT and YYEEEE. The CDR3 is 18 amino acids. Trimming removed 5 bases from V and 0 bases from J; junction bases left unmatched: 11. The CDR3: CASSLMGLSNSGANVLTF. In DNA, the CDR3 is TGTGCCAGCAGTCTTATGGGACTATCTAACTCTGGGGCCAACGTCCTGACTTTC. Based on the CDR3 plus reference TRBV5-6 and TRBJ2-6, the full variable domain is DAGVTQSPTHLIKTRGQQVTLRCSPKSGHDTVSWYQQALGQGPQFIFQYYEEEERQRGNFPDRFSGHQFPNYSSELNVNALLLGDSALYLCASSLMGLSNSGANVLTFGAGSRLTVL.

The chain is built from TRBV7-8 and TRBJ2-6; D uncertain. V lost 0 bases to trimming and J lost 3 bases, with 9 bases between them. The germline V gene encodes CDR1 SGHVS and CDR2 FQNEAQ. The CDR3 contains 16 residues. The CDR3: CASSLAPVFGANVLTF. The DNA of the CDR3 is TGTGCCAGCAGCTTAGCGCCCGTTTTTGGGGCCAACGTCCTGACTTTC.

There are a few counts of this clone. The J gene is TRBJ1-1, the V gene TRBV7-6; D remains ambiguous. With 1 base removed from V and 7 bases from J, the gap between germline ends came to 4 bases. Germline loops: CDR1 SGHVS, CDR2 FNYEAQ. This CDR3 has 11 residues. The CDR3 DNA reads as TGTGCCAGCAGCTTAGGTAGTGAAGCTTTCTTT. Protein product: CASSLGSEAFF.

This clone turned up a few times. The V call is TRBV5-1, the J call TRBJ2-2; D may be TRBD2 (5 bases). The V end was cut by 0 bases, the J end by 2 bases, with 11 bases between. The CDR3 loop spans 16 amino acids. The V gene's germline CDR1 is SGHRS and CDR2 YFSETQ. The CDR3 spells CASSLERVRNTGELFF. DNA of the CDR3: TGCGCCAGCAGCTTGGAGAGGGTGCGAAACACCGGGGAGCTGTTTTTT.

The V and J genes are TRBV5-1 and TRBJ1-2; no firm D call. Germline lookup yields CDR1 SGHRS and CDR2 YFSETQ. The CDR3 is made up of 12 amino acids. The germline V and J ends were trimmed by 3 bases and 8 bases, with 11 bases remaining between them. The CDR3 coding sequence is TGCGCCAGCAGCTCGTCAGTAAGAGGCTACACCTTC. Its translation is CASSSSVRGYTF.

The gene calls are TRBV19 and TRBJ2-3, with D tentatively TRBD2 (7 bases). The CDR3 totals 15 residues. V was cut by 11 bases and J by 0 bases, with 18 bases left in between. Germline V gives CDR1 LNHDA, CDR2 SQIVND (reference sequence). CDR3 amino acids: CAAGSRGASTDTQYF. CDR3 nucleotides: TGTGCCGCGGGGTCTCGGGGGGCGAGCACAGATACGCAGTATTTT.

The rearrangement uses TRBV5-4 and TRBJ2-7; 7 nucleotides line up with TRBD1. J lost 4 bases, V lost 4 bases, and 14 bases had no gene match. Germline V lookup: CDR1 SGHNT, CDR2 YYREEE (reference sequence). This CDR3 comprises 16 residues. The CDR3 is CASSVDRVAMRYEQYF. The DNA for the CDR3 is TGTGCCAGCAGCGTCGACAGGGTCGCTATGCGGTACGAGCAGTACTTC.

This clone showed up just a few times. The V call is TRBV5-1, the J call TRBJ2-7; D gene unclear. Between the trimmed V and J ends, which lost 5 bases and 5 bases, there was a span of 17 bases. CDR1 is SGHRS and CDR2 is YFSETQ in the germline V gene. This CDR3 contains 14 residues. CDR3 sequence reads: CASRLYAGGDEQYF. The CDR3, as DNA: TGCGCCAGCAGACTATACGCCGGCGGAGACGAGCAGTACTTC.

The chain employs TRBV2 and TRBJ2-3; 14 bases map to TRBD2. CDR1 is SNHLY and CDR2 is FYNNEI in the germline V gene. CDR3 size: 18 residues. The ends lost 5 bases at V and 3 bases at J; junction bases unmatched: 10. The CDR3 sequence: CASSRLAGGPWKTDTQYF. In nucleotides, the CDR3 is TGTGCCAGCAGTCGACTAGCGGGAGGGCCCTGGAAGACAGATACGCAGTATTTT.

This chain uses TRBV6-5 with TRBJ1-2; no clear D. Germline values: CDR1 MNHEY, CDR2 SVGAGI. This CDR3 has 14 amino acids. Trimming shortened V by 0 bases and J by 7 bases, and 12 bases separated the two germline ends. Here the CDR3 DNA reads TGTGCCAGCAGTTACTCAGGCATTCCATCTGGCTACACCTTC. Its protein product is CASSYSGIPSGYTF.

This chain uses TRBV15 with TRBJ2-5; D perhaps matches TRBD2 (6 bases). Trimming left V 5 bases short and J 2 bases short, with 9 bases between. The CDR3 sequence is 13 residues long. Germline V gene lookup returns CDR1 LNHNV and CDR2 YYDKDF (reference sequence). In DNA, the CDR3 is TGTGCCACCAGCTCCCGGGGGCAAGAGACCCAGTACTTC. This sequence encodes CATSSRGQETQYF. The whole variable domain, filled in from reference TRBV15 and TRBJ2-5, reads DAMVIQNPRYQVTQFGKPVTLSCSQTLNHNVMYWYQQKSSQAPKLLFHYYDKDFNNEADTPDNFQSRRPNTSFCFLDIRSPGLGDTAMYLCATSSRGQETQYFGPGTRLLVL.